A selection of T cell receptor beta chains follows, all from one sample in a study of cytomegalovirus exposure and HLA in healthy donors. TCRdb's copy holds only in-frame clones and misses some; the assay was immunoSEQ multiplex PCR. In total, the table holds approximately 100,000 clones. The sample was PBMCs. Receptors originate from a man aged 45-60 years in good health and CMV-seronegative. Both conserved end residues are part of each CDR3. Each record gives: J gene, D gene, V gene, CDR3 DNA, CDR3 protein. The D gene is left open where the match is weak.

TRBJ2-7 | . | TRBV10-2 | TGCGCCAGCAGTGAGTCCTCGGGGAACGAGCAGTACTTC | CASSESSGNEQYF
TRBJ2-5 | TRBD2 | TRBV4-2 | TGTGCCAGCAGCCAGGAGCTAGCGGGAGTACAAGAGACCCAGTACTTC | CASSQELAGVQETQYF
TRBJ2-2 | . | TRBV5-4 | TGTGCCAGCAGCCCACGGGGCACCGGGGAGCTGTTTTTT | CASSPRGTGELFF
TRBJ2-3 | . | TRBV7-2 | TGTGCCACCACCTCGTCCGGGAATACGCAGTATTTT | CATTSSGNTQYF
TRBJ2-1 | . | TRBV14 | TGTGCCAGCAGCCAAGATCACAACTCCTACAATGAGCAGTTCTTC | CASSQDHNSYNEQFF
TRBJ1-2 | . | TRBV30 | TGTGCCTGGGGCGGGTCCTATGGCTACACCTTC | CAWGGSYGYTF
TRBJ1-1 | . | TRBV10-1 | TGCGCCAGCAGTGATGGGCTGAGTACTGAAGCTTTCTTT | CASSDGLSTEAFF
TRBJ2-7 | TRBD2 | TRBV27 | TGTGCCAGCAGTTTACTGGCGGGGGTCTACGAGCAGTACTTC | CASSLLAGVYEQYF
TRBJ1-1 | . | TRBV4-1 | TGCGCCAGCAGCCACCGAGGGGGAGCCGCTGAAGCTTTCTTT | CASSHRGGAAEAFF
TRBJ2-5 | . | TRBV29-1 | TGCAGCGTTGATAGTAAGGGGGGGGAGACCCAGTACTTC | CSVDSKGGETQYF
TRBJ1-3 | . | TRBV30 | TGTGCCTGGAGTGTTATCTACTCTGGAAACACCATATATTTT | CAWSVIYSGNTIYF
TRBJ1-2 | . | TRBV2 | TGTGCCAGCACCCAGCAGGGAAACTATGGCTACACCTTC | CASTQQGNYGYTF
TRBJ2-2 | . | TRBV5-1 | TGCGCCAGCAGCTTGGCCAGGGGCACCGGGGAGCTGTTTTTT | CASSLARGTGELFF
TRBJ2-3 | . | TRBV4-3 | TGCGCCAGCAGCCAAGATAGAGATACGCAGTATTTT | CASSQDRDTQYF
TRBJ1-4 | . | TRBV6-1 | TGTGCCAGCAGCGGGACAATTTATGAAAAACTGTTTTTT | CASSGTIYEKLFF
TRBJ1-2 | . | TRBV19 | TGTGCCAGTCGAGGGGGAAACTATGGCTACACCTTC | CASRGGNYGYTF
TRBJ1-1 | . | TRBV6-5 | TGTGCCAGCAGTTACTCTGTAGGGGCCCCTGAAGCTTTCTTT | CASSYSVGAPEAFF
TRBJ2-7 | TRBD1 | TRBV25-1 | TGTGCCAGCAATCCTGGGACAGGGGGGTGGGAGCAGTACTTC | CASNPGTGGWEQYF
TRBJ2-1 | . | TRBV5-6 | TGTGCCAGCAGCTGGGCTAACTACAATGAGCAGTTCTTC | CASSWANYNEQFF
TRBJ2-1 | TRBD2 | TRBV5-1 | TGCGCCAGCAGCTCTAGCGGGGCCGGGAATGAGCAGTTCTTC | CASSSSGAGNEQFF
TRBJ2-2 | TRBD2 | TRBV9 | TGTGCCAGCAGCGTACTCTCTAGCGGGAGGTTGGCCGGGGAGCTGTTTTTT | CASSVLSSGRLAGELFF
TRBJ2-1 | . | TRBV6-5 | TGTGCCAGCAGGTACATCCTCCAGGCGTTCGAGCAGTTCTTC | CASRYILQAFEQFF
TRBJ2-2 | . | TRBV15 | TGTGCCACCAGCAGAGATCTCCAGGGTAACACCGGGGAGCTGTTTTTT | CATSRDLQGNTGELFF
TRBJ1-4 | TRBD1 | TRBV5-5 | TGTGCCAGCAGCCAAGGGCCGGGACAGAGTAATGAAAAACTGTTTTTT | CASSQGPGQSNEKLFF
TRBJ2-1 | TRBD2 | TRBV11-3 | TGTGCCAGCAGCTTGGGCGGGAGTCCCAATGAGCAGTTCTTC | CASSLGGSPNEQFF
TRBJ1-5 | . | TRBV15 | TGTGCCACCAGCAGTCCGGACAGCGATAATCAGCCCCAGCATTTT | CATSSPDSDNQPQHF
TRBJ1-6 | TRBD1 | TRBV5-4 | TGTGCCAGCAAACAGGGGTCTGGGAGCTCCTATAATTCACCCCTCCACTTT | CASKQGSGSSYNSPLHF
TRBJ2-7 | . | TRBV5-1 | TGCGCCAGCAGCTCGGGATCGATGGGCTACGAGCAGTACTTC | CASSSGSMGYEQYF
TRBJ2-7 | TRBD1 | TRBV9 | TGTGCCAGCAGCGACCCCCCCGGGACAGAATCCTACGAGCAGTACTTC | CASSDPPGTESYEQYF
TRBJ1-5 | TRBD1 | TRBV6-6 | TGTGCCAGCACTGGTGGGACAGCCCAGCATTTT | CASTGGTAQHF
TRBJ2-5 | . | TRBV5-6 | TGTGCCAGCAAACCGGACTACTCGTTGGCCCAGTACTTC | CASKPDYSLAQYF
TRBJ1-2 | TRBD1 | TRBV5-1 | TGCGCCAGCAGCTTACAGGGGGCAATTGATGGCTACACCTTC | CASSLQGAIDGYTF
TRBJ2-5 | . | TRBV11-3 | TGTGCCAGCAGCTTTAGCGTCCAAGAGACCCAGTACTTC | CASSFSVQETQYF
TRBJ1-2 | TRBD1 | TRBV19 | TGTGCCAGTAGTATCAGTCTGAGGGGGCTGCAGTATGGCTACACCTTC | CASSISLRGLQYGYTF
TRBJ2-2 | . | TRBV19 | TGTGCCAGTAGTACTGGGGGCCCCGGGGAGCTGTTTTTT | CASSTGGPGELFF
TRBJ1-2 | . | TRBV7-6 | TGTGCCAGCAGCTCCCGGGACACGAAATGCTACACCTTC | CASSSRDTKCYTF
TRBJ2-1 | TRBD1 | TRBV6-5 | TGTGCCAGCAGTTACGGGACAGGGTTCCACAATGAGCAGTTCTTC | CASSYGTGFHNEQFF
TRBJ1-2 | TRBD1 | TRBV19 | TGTGCCAACCCTCCGAGGACAGGGATAAGCGGCTACACCTTC | CANPPRTGISGYTF
TRBJ2-1 | . | TRBV27 | TGTGCCAGCAGTCACCCCGGGGTTTTAAATGAGCAGTTCTTC | CASSHPGVLNEQFF
TRBJ2-7 | . | TRBV29-1 | TGCAGCGTTGGACATAGTCGTTCCTACGAGCAGTACTTC | CSVGHSRSYEQYF
TRBJ1-3 | . | TRBV18 | TGTGCCAGCTCACCGGCCCCCGGAGTTAACTCTGGAAACACCATATATTTT | CASSPAPGVNSGNTIYF
TRBJ1-2 | TRBD1 | TRBV9 | TGTGCCAGCAGCGTAGCTGTTTCAACAGGGGGTCGTGGCTACACCTTC | CASSVAVSTGGRGYTF
TRBJ1-2 | TRBD1 | TRBV19 | TGTGCCAGTAGTAGTACGGGACAGGCCAATGGCTACACCTTC | CASSSTGQANGYTF
TRBJ2-2 | TRBD1 | TRBV9 | TGTGCCAGCAACAGACAGGGGGCCGGGGAGCTGTTTTTT | CASNRQGAGELFF
TRBJ2-3 | . | TRBV5-4 | TGTGCCAGCAAAGTAGCGGAGGCAGATACGCAGTATTTT | CASKVAEADTQYF